The 28 T cell receptor beta chains reported below all come from one sample, sequenced in a study of blood T cell repertoires in COVID-19. Profiling relied on immunoSEQ multiplex PCR, and the TCRdb table lists in-frame clones only, not all of them. This table holds roughly 120,000 clones, approximately 85% found once. Sequenced input: peripheral blood. These receptors were taken from a man aged 35-49 years with acute or convalescent COVID-19.

In DNA form, the CDR3 reads TGCGCCAGCAGCCGCGCCGGGCGGGGCTCCTACAATGAGCAGTTCTTC. This gives the protein CASSRAGRGSYNEQFF. The chain combines TRBV5-1 with TRBJ2-1, with D perhaps TRBD2 (6 bases). Germline CDR1 and CDR2: SGHRS and YFSETQ. The germline V and J ends were trimmed by 4 bases and 0 bases, with 14 bases remaining between them. The CDR3 loop spans 16 amino acids.

CDR3 DNA: TGTGCCAGCAGTTACTCCTCAGGGGAAAGAGGCTACACCTTC. The encoded protein is CASSYSSGERGYTF. The chain combines TRBV6-5 with TRBJ1-2; D perhaps matches TRBD1 (6 bases). Per germline, CDR1 MNHEY and CDR2 SVGAGI. CDR3 length equals 14 residues. V shed 0 bases and J shed 8 bases, with 13 bases lying between them.

The rearrangement joins TRBV6-8 to TRBJ1-3, with TRBD1 matching 11 bases. This CDR3 region has 17 residues. J gave up 7 bases and V 6 bases, and 14 bases lay outside the gene matches. Germline V gene lookup returns CDR1 MNHGY and CDR2 SAAAGT. CDR3 amino acids: CASRRDLRDRGMNTIYF. The CDR3 DNA reads TGTGCCAGCAGACGAGACCTCCGGGACAGGGGGATGAACACCATATATTTT.

The chain is built from TRBV7-6 and TRBJ2-5; weak D call: TRBD2 (7 bases). Germline assignment: CDR1 SGHVS and CDR2 FNYEAQ. This CDR3 is built from 13 residues. V lost 3 bases and J lost 5, with 10 bases in between. CDR3 bases: TGTGCCAGCAGCTTCGGGGGGCGTGAGACCCAGTACTTC. Amino acids: CASSFGGRETQYF.

The rearrangement links TRBV28 to TRBJ2-7, with a possible D match to TRBD2 (7 bases). The CDR3 is 15 amino acids. V was trimmed by 5 bases and J by 1 base, leaving 15 bases between them. Germline CDR1 is MDHEN and CDR2 is SYDVKM. The CDR3 loop is CASSRERGHSYEQYF. DNA of the CDR3: TGTGCCAGCAGTAGGGAGCGGGGACATTCCTACGAGCAGTACTTC. Full variable domain (missing parts from reference TRBV28 and TRBJ2-7): DVKVTQSSRYLVKRTGEKVFLECVQDMDHENMFWYRQDPGLGLRLIYFSYDVKMKEKGDIPEGYSVSREKKERFSLILESASTNQTSMYLCASSRERGHSYEQYFGPGTRLTVT.

With regard to this clone: Other DNA sequences in the sample encode the same CDR3. The CDR3 coding sequence is TGCAGTGCTCCAAGACCGGGCGAGCAGTACTTC. Protein: CSAPRPGEQYF. The chain carries TRBV20-1 and TRBJ2-7; D gene uncertain. The CDR3 loop spans 11 amino acids. CDR1 and CDR2 (germline): DFQATT, SNEGSKA (reference sequence). Trimming cost V 5 bases and J 6 bases, with 11 bases left between them.

The chain carries TRBV29-1 and TRBJ1-1; D may be TRBD1 (5 bases). From germline, CDR1 is SQVTM and CDR2 ANQGSEA. The V end was cut by 6 bases, the J end by 2 bases, with 13 bases between. The CDR3 sequence is 13 residues long. CDR3 protein: CSVARDGNTEAFF. DNA of the CDR3: TGCAGCGTAGCCAGGGATGGAAACACTGAAGCTTTCTTT.

This sequence joins TRBV30 and TRBJ2-7, with 7 bases that match TRBD2. V lost 0 bases to trimming and J lost 3 bases; unmatched junction nucleotides: 5. CDR1 is GTSNPN and CDR2 is SVGIG in the germline V gene (reference sequence). This CDR3 is 14 amino acids long. The CDR3 bases are TGTGCCTGGAGTGTAACAGGCGGGGGCTACGAGCAGTACTTC. Residues: CAWSVTGGGYEQYF.

The rearrangement uses TRBV24-1 and TRBJ2-1; D is possibly TRBD1 (6 bases). The germline V gene encodes CDR1 KGHDR and CDR2 SFDVKD. The CDR3 is made up of 13 amino acids. Between the trimmed V and J ends, which lost 5 bases and 9 bases, there was a span of 13 bases. Here the CDR3 reads CATSGTGFGEQFF. The DNA for the CDR3 is TGTGCCACCAGTGGAACAGGGTTCGGTGAGCAGTTCTTC.

This clone was seen a few times. The V and J genes are TRBV2 and TRBJ1-4; tentatively, D is TRBD1 (5 bases). V gave up 6 bases and J gave up 3 bases, with 14 bases separating them. The CDR3 spans 15 residues. Germline V gives CDR1 SNHLY, CDR2 FYNNEI. The CDR3, as DNA: TGTGCCAGCAGGAGGCAGGGTGGACCTAATGAAAAACTGTTTTTT. This encodes CASRRQGGPNEKLFF.

V gene TRBV4-1 combines with J gene TRBJ2-7; 8 bases fit TRBD2. After removal of 1 base from V and 3 bases from J, the junction contained 5 bases not matched to a gene. Germline V gives CDR1 MGHRA, CDR2 YSYEKL. The CDR3 sequence is 15 residues long. The CDR3 region is CASSQGVGGVYEQYF. The CDR3 DNA is TGCGCCAGCAGCCAAGGGGTCGGGGGGGTCTACGAGCAGTACTTC.

The chain couples TRBV7-3 to TRBJ2-1; TRBD2 matches 10 bases. From germline, CDR1 is SGHTA and CDR2 FQGTGA. This CDR3 has 15 residues. J lost 7 bases, V lost 4 bases, and 7 bases had no gene match. Written as DNA, the CDR3 is TGTGCCAGCAGCTCCTCAGCGGGGGGGAGAAATGAGCAGTTCTTC. This encodes CASSSSAGGRNEQFF.

This chain joins TRBV29-1 and TRBJ1-2; no clear D gene. The germline CDR1 and CDR2 sequences are SQVTM and ANQGSEA. The CDR3 totals 13 residues. V lost 4 bases and J lost 3, with 12 bases in between. For the CDR3, the DNA is TGCAGCGTTGCGGTCGGCGGTTACTATGGCTACACCTTC. Translated, it gives CSVAVGGYYGYTF. Using reference TRBV29-1 and TRBJ1-2 for the parts outside the CDR3, the full variable domain is SAVISQKPSRDICQRGTSLTIQCQVDSQVTMMFWYRQQPGQSLTLIATANQGSEATYESGFVIDKFPISRPNLTFSTLTVSNMSPEDSSIYLCSVAVGGYYGYTFGSGTRLTVV.

The chain combines TRBV25-1 with TRBJ1-1; tentative D call: TRBD1 (5 bases). Trimming removed 0 bases from V and 5 bases from J, with 13 bases in between. The germline V gene has CDR1 MGHDK and CDR2 SYGVNS. CDR3 size: 15 residues. The CDR3 DNA is TGTGCCAGCAGTGAATATGGCCCTCAGGGTACTGAAGCTTTCTTT. It translates to CASSEYGPQGTEAFF.

The V and J genes are TRBV20-1 and TRBJ2-1; tentative D call: TRBD1 (5 bases). This CDR3 is 11 amino acids long. The V end was cut by 4 bases, the J end by 14 bases, with 15 bases between. From germline, CDR1 is DFQATT and CDR2 SNEGSKA (reference sequence). CDR3 sequence (DNA): TGCAGTGCTAAGGGGCGGCGGTTAGAGTTCTTC. Translating gives CSAKGRRLEFF.

The genes are TRBV10-2 and TRBJ1-5; D not resolved. This CDR3 contains 13 residues. Germline CDR1 reads WSHSY; CDR2 reads SAAADI. Trimming took 2 bases from V and 5 from J, leaving 7 bases between them. The DNA for the CDR3 is TGCGCCAGCAGTGAGAACACCTATCAGCCCCAGCATTTT. Its translation is CASSENTYQPQHF.

The chain couples TRBV12-2 to TRBJ2-7; the DNA was not compared with TRBD1, the D call given in the table. TRBV12-2 is listed as a pseudogene. The CDR3 totals 15 residues. CDR3 bases: TGTGCAAGTCGCCCCGGACAAGGGGAATCCTACGAGCAGTACTTC. This encodes CASRPGQGESYEQYF.

This chain connects TRBV7-2 to TRBJ1-2; possibly TRBD1 for D (6 bases). CDR1 is SGHTA, CDR2 FQGNSA, per germline. V gave up 1 base and J gave up 8 bases, with 20 bases separating them. CDR3 length equals 16 residues. The CDR3 protein is CASSLVQTGGSWGYTF. The CDR3 DNA sequence: TGTGCCAGCAGCTTAGTCCAGACAGGAGGTAGCTGGGGCTACACCTTC. The full variable domain, in which reference TRBV7-2 and TRBJ1-2 provide the parts outside the CDR3, is GAGVSQSPSNKVTEKGKDVELRCDPISGHTALYWYRQSLGQGLEFLIYFQGNSAPDKSGLPSDRFSAERTGGSVSTLTIQRTQQEDSAVYLCASSLVQTGGSWGYTFGSGTRLTVV.

The V call is TRBV18, the J call TRBJ2-3; D may be TRBD1 (5 bases). V gave up 1 base and J gave up 6 bases, with 20 bases separating them. The V gene's germline CDR1 is KGHSH and CDR2 LQKENI. The CDR3 sequence is 17 residues long. This chain's CDR3 is CASSPLSGRQGSDTQYF. CDR3 DNA: TGTGCCAGCTCACCACTAAGTGGAAGGCAGGGAAGCGATACGCAGTATTTT.

This clone was seen once. The rearrangement joins TRBV28 to TRBJ2-5, with 7 bases that match TRBD2. The CDR3 is 13 amino acids. The junction had 2 bases not matched to a gene; V was cut back by 6 bases and J by 1 base. CDR1 is MDHEN and CDR2 is SYDVKM in the germline V gene. The CDR3 sequence: CASSSGGQETQYF. The CDR3 nucleotides read TGTGCCAGCAGCTCGGGGGGCCAAGAGACCCAGTACTTC.

The chain employs TRBV5-6 and TRBJ1-2; 9 nucleotides line up with TRBD1. This CDR3 is 13 amino acids long. Germline CDR1 is SGHDT and CDR2 is YYEEEE. The V segment lost 4 bases and the J segment 8 bases; nucleotides outside the gene matches: 6. CDR3 sequence reads: CASSPWTGEGYTF. The CDR3 bases are TGTGCCAGCAGCCCCTGGACAGGGGAGGGCTACACCTTC.

The V call is TRBV19, the J call TRBJ2-3; D ambiguous. Trimming shortened V by 5 bases and J by 6 bases, and 12 bases separated the two germline ends. The germline V gene has CDR1 LNHDA and CDR2 SQIVND (reference sequence). This CDR3 is built from 13 residues. CDR3 residues: CASSSLPQDTQYF. The CDR3 DNA is TGTGCCAGTAGTTCCCTCCCACAGGATACGCAGTATTTT.

This rearrangement joins TRBV28 to TRBJ1-6; D gene uncertain. Trimming left V 8 bases short and J 7 bases short, with 18 bases between. Germline values: CDR1 MDHEN, CDR2 SYDVKM. CDR3 length: 15 residues. In nucleotides, the CDR3 is TGTGCCAGCGCAATTAAGGGAGGGAGGAATTCACCCCTCCACTTT. Protein sequence: CASAIKGGRNSPLHF.

This chain connects TRBV21-1 to TRBJ2-3; the table's D call, TRBD1, has no DNA check behind it. TRBV21-1 is tagged as a pseudogene. The CDR3 consists of 16 residues. CDR3 sequence (DNA): TGTGCCAGCAGCAAAGAGAGGGACAGGGCTACAGATACGCAGTATTTT. This encodes CASSKERDRATDTQYF.

Here the CDR3 DNA reads TGTGCCAGCAGTGAGACGAGAGGTCTTGGCGAGCAGTACTTC. As protein: CASSETRGLGEQYF. The rearrangement uses TRBV2 and TRBJ2-7, with D hard to call. In germline, CDR1 is SNHLY, CDR2 FYNNEI. The CDR3 length is 14 residues. Deletions cut 3 bases from V and 6 bases from J, with 15 bases between.

There are a few counts of this clone. The chain uses TRBV7-2 and TRBJ2-7; D may be TRBD2 (6 bases). CDR1 is SGHTA, CDR2 FQGNSA, per germline. Trimming pared 1 base from V and 3 bases from J, leaving 7 bases between. The CDR3 sequence is 13 residues long. The CDR3 reads CASSLGGDYEQYF. The CDR3 nucleotides are TGTGCCAGCAGCTTAGGGGGGGACTACGAGCAGTACTTC.

The gene calls are TRBV28 and TRBJ1-5; D is possibly TRBD1 (6 bases). V lost 7 bases to trimming and J lost 3 bases, with 16 bases between them. The germline V gene encodes CDR1 MDHEN and CDR2 SYDVKM. This CDR3 spans 15 amino acids. The CDR3 DNA sequence: TGTGCCAGCATCCAAACAGGGCCCCTCAATCAGCCCCAGCATTTT. It specifies CASIQTGPLNQPQHF.

This rearrangement joins TRBV18 to TRBJ2-2, with TRBD1 as a possible D gene (6 bases). CDR1 and CDR2 (germline): KGHSH, LQKENI. V lost 4 bases and J lost 7, with 19 bases in between. The CDR3 has 16 amino acids. This CDR3 reads CASSRGQLRTIGELFF. The DNA for the CDR3 is TGTGCCAGCTCACGTGGACAGTTACGTACAATCGGGGAGCTGTTTTTT.